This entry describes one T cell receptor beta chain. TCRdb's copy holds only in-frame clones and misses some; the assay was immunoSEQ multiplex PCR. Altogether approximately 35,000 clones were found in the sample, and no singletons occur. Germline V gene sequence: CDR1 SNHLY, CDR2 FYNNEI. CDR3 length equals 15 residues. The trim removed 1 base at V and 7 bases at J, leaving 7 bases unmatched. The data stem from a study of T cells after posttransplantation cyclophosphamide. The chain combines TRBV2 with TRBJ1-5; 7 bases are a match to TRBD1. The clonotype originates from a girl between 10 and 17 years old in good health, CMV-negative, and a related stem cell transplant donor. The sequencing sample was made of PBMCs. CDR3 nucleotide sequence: TGTGCCAGCAGTGAAGACAGGGGAGAAAGGCAGCCCCAGCATTTT. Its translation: CASSEDRGERQPQHF.